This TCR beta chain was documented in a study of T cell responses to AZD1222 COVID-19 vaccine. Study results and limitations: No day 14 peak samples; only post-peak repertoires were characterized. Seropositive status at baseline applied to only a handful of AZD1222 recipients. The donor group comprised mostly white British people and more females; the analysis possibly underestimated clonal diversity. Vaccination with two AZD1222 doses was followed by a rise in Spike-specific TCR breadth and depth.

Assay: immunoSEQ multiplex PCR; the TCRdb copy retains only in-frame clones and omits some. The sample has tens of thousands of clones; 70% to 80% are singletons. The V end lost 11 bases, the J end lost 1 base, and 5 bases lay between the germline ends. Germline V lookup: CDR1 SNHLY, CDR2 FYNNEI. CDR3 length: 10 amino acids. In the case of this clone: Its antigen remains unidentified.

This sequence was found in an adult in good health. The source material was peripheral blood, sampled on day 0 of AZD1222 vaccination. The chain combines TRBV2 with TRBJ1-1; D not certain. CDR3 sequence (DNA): TGTGCCGGACGGAACACTGAAGCTTTCTTT. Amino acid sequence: CAGRNTEAFF.